The rows below give T cell receptor beta chains drawn from one sample of a study of OX40 agonist ivuxolimab in advanced cancers. The method was immunoSEQ multiplex PCR; TCRdb's version includes in-frame clones alone and lacks a portion of them. Seen here are 120,000 or so clones, 80% to 95% observed once, and the top ten hold more than 0.15%. The specimen was CD4+ or CD8+ T cells sorted from blood, collected in a trial of the OX40 agonist ivuxolimab. The receptors shown here come from an adult with an advanced solid tumor such as melanoma, head and neck, liver or kidney cancer. CDR3s include the opening cysteine and the closing phenylalanine or tryptophan. Fields, in order: J gene, D gene, V gene, clone size, CDR3 DNA, CDR3 protein. The D gene is left open where the match is weak. The size entry is marked missing in some rows and otherwise reads once, few, many or a size class.

J gene: TRBJ2-7; D gene: NA; V gene: TRBV2; clone size: NA; CDR3 DNA: TGTGCCAGCAGTGGATGGGGCCCAGACGAGCAGTACTTC; CDR3 protein: CASSGWGPDEQYF
J gene: TRBJ2-6; D gene: NA; V gene: TRBV6-5; clone size: NA; CDR3 DNA: TGTGCCAGCAGTTGGGGGGACTCTGGGGCCAACGTCCTGACTTTC; CDR3 protein: CASSWGDSGANVLTF
J gene: TRBJ1-6; D gene: NA; V gene: TRBV6-6; clone size: NA; CDR3 DNA: TGTGCCAGCAGCGGTGGAGGACGCAATTCACCCCTCCACTTT; CDR3 protein: CASSGGGRNSPLHF
J gene: TRBJ2-5; D gene: NA; V gene: TRBV18; clone size: NA; CDR3 DNA: TGTGCCAGCTCACTATCGGGGCTTCAAGAGACCCAGTACTTC; CDR3 protein: CASSLSGLQETQYF
J gene: TRBJ1-2; D gene: TRBD1; V gene: TRBV11-2; clone size: NA; CDR3 DNA: TGTGCCAGCAGCTTAGTCAGGACAGGGACTGATGGCTACACCTTC; CDR3 protein: CASSLVRTGTDGYTF
J gene: TRBJ2-5; D gene: TRBD1; V gene: TRBV9; clone size: NA; CDR3 DNA: TGTGCCAGCAGCCCGCGGGACAGGGGGATCCAAGAGACCCAGTACTTC; CDR3 protein: CASSPRDRGIQETQYF
J gene: TRBJ1-5; D gene: NA; V gene: TRBV25-1; clone size: NA; CDR3 DNA: TGTGCCAGCAGTGACGAGGGAGGGCAGCCCCAGCATTTT; CDR3 protein: CASSDEGGQPQHF
J gene: TRBJ1-4; D gene: NA; V gene: TRBV20-1; clone size: NA; CDR3 DNA: TGCAGTGCTAAGAAAGGGGAAAAACTGTTTTTT; CDR3 protein: CSAKKGEKLFF
J gene: TRBJ1-1; D gene: NA; V gene: TRBV19; clone size: NA; CDR3 DNA: TGTGCCAGTGCGTCCACGGCAGCTTCGAACACTGAAGCTTTCTTT; CDR3 protein: CASASTAASNTEAFF
J gene: TRBJ2-1; D gene: TRBD1; V gene: TRBV27; clone size: NA; CDR3 DNA: TGTGCCAGCAGTCGCAGGGGGAATGAGCAGTTCTTC; CDR3 protein: CASSRRGNEQFF
J gene: TRBJ2-1; D gene: TRBD1; V gene: TRBV5-4; clone size: NA; CDR3 DNA: TGTGCCAGCAGCACAGGGGCCCACAATGAGCAGTTCTTC; CDR3 protein: CASSTGAHNEQFF
J gene: TRBJ2-5; D gene: NA; V gene: TRBV5-6; clone size: NA; CDR3 DNA: TGTGCCAGCAGCCGCCCCGGGGCGGCCCAAGAGACCCAGTACTTC; CDR3 protein: CASSRPGAAQETQYF
J gene: TRBJ1-2; D gene: TRBD1; V gene: TRBV28; clone size: once; CDR3 DNA: TGTGCCAGCAGCCCCCAGAGACAGGGGCGCTATGGCTACACCTTC; CDR3 protein: CASSPQRQGRYGYTF
J gene: TRBJ1-3; D gene: NA; V gene: TRBV9; clone size: NA; CDR3 DNA: TGTGCCAGCAGCGTAGGGGACAACCATGGAAACACCATATATTTT; CDR3 protein: CASSVGDNHGNTIYF
J gene: TRBJ1-1; D gene: NA; V gene: TRBV11-1; clone size: NA; CDR3 DNA: TGTGCCAGCAGTCTCCGACACCTCGGGAGGACTGAAGCTTTCTTT; CDR3 protein: CASSLRHLGRTEAFF
J gene: TRBJ1-5; D gene: NA; V gene: TRBV28; clone size: NA; CDR3 DNA: TGTGCCAGCAGTTTTACCGGGGGCAATCAGCCCCAGCATTTT; CDR3 protein: CASSFTGGNQPQHF
J gene: TRBJ1-5; D gene: TRBD1; V gene: TRBV28; clone size: NA; CDR3 DNA: TGTGCCAGCAGCCCCGGACAGGGGAGGCAGCCCCAGCATTTT; CDR3 protein: CASSPGQGRQPQHF
J gene: TRBJ1-6; D gene: NA; V gene: TRBV9; clone size: NA; CDR3 DNA: TGTGCCAGCAGCGTACGGCAGGACAATTCACCCCTCCACTTT; CDR3 protein: CASSVRQDNSPLHF
J gene: TRBJ2-3; D gene: NA; V gene: TRBV5-1; clone size: few; CDR3 DNA: TGCGCCAGCAGCTTGGGGCGGGGCGGGGTTGGAGATACGCAGTATTTT; CDR3 protein: CASSLGRGGVGDTQYF
J gene: TRBJ2-4; D gene: TRBD2; V gene: TRBV7-2; clone size: NA; CDR3 DNA: TGTGCCAGCAGCTTAGGGGCCGGGGGGGGCGCGGACATTCAGTACTTC; CDR3 protein: CASSLGAGGGADIQYF
J gene: TRBJ1-5; D gene: NA; V gene: TRBV29-1; clone size: NA; CDR3 DNA: TGCAGCGTTGGTATGACCCGGGACCAGCCCCAGCATTTT; CDR3 protein: CSVGMTRDQPQHF
J gene: TRBJ2-7; D gene: TRBD1; V gene: TRBV28; clone size: NA; CDR3 DNA: TGTGCCAGCAGCCCAGGGGGCTCGAACATTTACGAGCAGTACTTC; CDR3 protein: CASSPGGSNIYEQYF
J gene: TRBJ1-2; D gene: NA; V gene: TRBV28; clone size: NA; CDR3 DNA: TGTGCCAGCAGCATAGGCGGCTCTAACTATGGCTACACCTTC; CDR3 protein: CASSIGGSNYGYTF
J gene: TRBJ1-6; D gene: NA; V gene: TRBV5-1; clone size: NA; CDR3 DNA: TGCGCCAGCAGCTTAGGAGATACTAATTCACCCCTCCACTTT; CDR3 protein: CASSLGDTNSPLHF
J gene: TRBJ1-6; D gene: NA; V gene: TRBV6-1; clone size: NA; CDR3 DNA: TGTGCCAGCAGTGAAGCAGTCCCCCCCTCACCCCTCCACTTT; CDR3 protein: CASSEAVPPSPLHF
J gene: TRBJ2-2; D gene: NA; V gene: TRBV4-1; clone size: NA; CDR3 DNA: TGCGCCAGCAGCCAAGGAACCGGGGAGCTGTTTTTT; CDR3 protein: CASSQGTGELFF
J gene: TRBJ1-4; D gene: TRBD1; V gene: TRBV28; clone size: NA; CDR3 DNA: TGTGCCAGCAGCCCGCCAACAGGGGGCAGTCCTAGGGGTGAAAAACTGTTTTTT; CDR3 protein: CASSPPTGGSPRGEKLFF
J gene: TRBJ1-1; D gene: NA; V gene: TRBV15; clone size: NA; CDR3 DNA: TGTGCCACCAGCAGAGATAAGGTGGGCAGGGTGGTGGCGGAAGCTTTCTTT; CDR3 protein: CATSRDKVGRVVAEAFF
J gene: TRBJ1-2; D gene: NA; V gene: TRBV10-3; clone size: few; CDR3 DNA: TGTGCCATCAGTGAGTCCCTAGGACGGGCGAACTATGGCTACACCTTC; CDR3 protein: CAISESLGRANYGYTF
J gene: TRBJ1-1; D gene: NA; V gene: TRBV6-1; clone size: NA; CDR3 DNA: TGTGCCAGCAGCCTCGACACTGAAGCTTTCTTT; CDR3 protein: CASSLDTEAFF
J gene: TRBJ2-7; D gene: NA; V gene: TRBV11-3; clone size: NA; CDR3 DNA: TGTGCCAGCAGCTTCGAGGGTTCCTACGAGCAGTACTTC; CDR3 protein: CASSFEGSYEQYF
J gene: TRBJ1-2; D gene: NA; V gene: TRBV28; clone size: NA; CDR3 DNA: TGTGCCAGCAGCAGCGACGGCGGCCTCTATGGCTACACCTTC; CDR3 protein: CASSSDGGLYGYTF
J gene: TRBJ2-5; D gene: NA; V gene: TRBV11-1; clone size: NA; CDR3 DNA: TGTGCCAGCAGCTTAGCAGGGCTTCGGGAGACCCAGTACTTC; CDR3 protein: CASSLAGLRETQYF
J gene: TRBJ1-2; D gene: NA; V gene: TRBV4-1; clone size: NA; CDR3 DNA: TGCGCCAGCAGCCAAGATGTGGCAACCCACTATGGCTACACCTTC; CDR3 protein: CASSQDVATHYGYTF
J gene: TRBJ1-6; D gene: NA; V gene: TRBV12-5; clone size: NA; CDR3 DNA: TGTGCTAGTGGTTTGGGGGTTGGTTCACCCCTCCACTTT; CDR3 protein: CASGLGVGSPLHF
J gene: TRBJ2-1; D gene: NA; V gene: TRBV18; clone size: NA; CDR3 DNA: TGTGCCAGCTCACCACTAGCGGCCGCTTACAATGAGCAGTTCTTC; CDR3 protein: CASSPLAAAYNEQFF
J gene: TRBJ2-1; D gene: TRBD2; V gene: TRBV9; clone size: NA; CDR3 DNA: TGTGCCAGCAGCCTCTCCGGGACTAGCGGGATCAATGAGCAGTTCTTC; CDR3 protein: CASSLSGTSGINEQFF
J gene: TRBJ2-2; D gene: TRBD1; V gene: TRBV7-2; clone size: NA; CDR3 DNA: TGTGCCAGCAGCGCTACCCCACAGGGGAGCACCGGGGAGCTGTTTTTT; CDR3 protein: CASSATPQGSTGELFF
J gene: TRBJ1-1; D gene: NA; V gene: TRBV5-5; clone size: NA; CDR3 DNA: TGTGCCAGCAGCTTGAGGCTCCTGAACACTGAAGCTTTCTTT; CDR3 protein: CASSLRLLNTEAFF
J gene: TRBJ2-2; D gene: NA; V gene: TRBV2; clone size: NA; CDR3 DNA: TGTGCCAGTTCGGGGGGGGAGCTGTTTTTT; CDR3 protein: CASSGGELFF
J gene: TRBJ1-2; D gene: TRBD1; V gene: TRBV7-2; clone size: NA; CDR3 DNA: TGTGCCAGCAGCTTCCCGGACAGGTACTATGGCTACACCTTC; CDR3 protein: CASSFPDRYYGYTF
J gene: TRBJ2-3; D gene: NA; V gene: TRBV11-2; clone size: NA; CDR3 DNA: TGTGCCAGCAGCGCAAGGGTCCCGATGGCCACAGATACGCAGTATTTT; CDR3 protein: CASSARVPMATDTQYF